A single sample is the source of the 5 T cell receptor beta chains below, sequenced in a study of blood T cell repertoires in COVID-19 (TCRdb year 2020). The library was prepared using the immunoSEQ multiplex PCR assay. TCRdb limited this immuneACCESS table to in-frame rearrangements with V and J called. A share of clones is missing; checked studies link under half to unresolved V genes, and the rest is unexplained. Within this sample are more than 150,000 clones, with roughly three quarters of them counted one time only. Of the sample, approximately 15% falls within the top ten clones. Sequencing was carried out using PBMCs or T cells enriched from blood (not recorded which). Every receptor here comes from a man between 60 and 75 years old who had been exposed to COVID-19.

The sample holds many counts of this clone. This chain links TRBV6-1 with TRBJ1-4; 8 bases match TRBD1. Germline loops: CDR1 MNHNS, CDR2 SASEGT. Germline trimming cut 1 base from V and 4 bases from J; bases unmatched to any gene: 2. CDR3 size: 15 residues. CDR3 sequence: CASSEEQGGNEKLFF. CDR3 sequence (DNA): TGTGCCAGCAGTGAAGAACAGGGGGGTAATGAAAAACTGTTTTTT.

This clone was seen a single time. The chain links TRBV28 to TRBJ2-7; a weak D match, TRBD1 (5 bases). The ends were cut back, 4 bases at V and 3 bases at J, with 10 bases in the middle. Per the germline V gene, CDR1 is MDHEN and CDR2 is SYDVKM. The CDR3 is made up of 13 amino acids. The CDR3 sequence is CASSSTVYYEQYF. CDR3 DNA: TGTGCCAGCAGTTCGACAGTTTACTACGAGCAGTACTTC.

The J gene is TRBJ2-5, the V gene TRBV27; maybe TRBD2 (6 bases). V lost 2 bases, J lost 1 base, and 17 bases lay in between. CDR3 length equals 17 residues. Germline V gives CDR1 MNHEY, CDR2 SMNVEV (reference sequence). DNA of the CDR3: TGTGCCAGCAGTTTAGGCCCCATGGGAGGTATCCAAGAGACCCAGTACTTC. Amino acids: CASSLGPMGGIQETQYF.

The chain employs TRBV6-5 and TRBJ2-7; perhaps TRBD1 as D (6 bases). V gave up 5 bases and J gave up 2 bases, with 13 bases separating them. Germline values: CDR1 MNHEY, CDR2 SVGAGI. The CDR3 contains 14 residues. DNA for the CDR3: TGTGCCAGCAGTCACCGACAGGACACCTACGAGCAGTACTTC. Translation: CASSHRQDTYEQYF.

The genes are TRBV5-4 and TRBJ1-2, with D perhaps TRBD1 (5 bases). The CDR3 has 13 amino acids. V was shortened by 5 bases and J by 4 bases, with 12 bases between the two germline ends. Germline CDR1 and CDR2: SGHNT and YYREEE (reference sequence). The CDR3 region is CASRDTGSYGYTF. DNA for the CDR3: TGTGCCAGCAGGGACACAGGTTCCTATGGCTACACCTTC.